This TCR beta chain stems from a study of cytomegalovirus exposure and HLA in healthy donors. Study summary: Of all 400 or so donors who were genotyped, under 90% belonged to the Caucasian-associated ancestry cluster.

The CDR3 extends over 13 amino acids. V lost 8 bases and J lost 8, with 18 bases in between. CDR1 is SNHLY and CDR2 is FYNNEI in the germline V gene. PCR employed 60 Vbeta and 13 Jbeta primers. Sequencing used immunoSEQ multiplex PCR; TCRdb keeps in-frame clones, though not all of them. Here the sample spans fewer than 90,000 clones, 70% being singletons. The source of this sequence is a woman aged 45-60 years in good health and CMV-seropositive. This chain links TRBV2 with TRBJ1-2; D gene unclear. Sequencing used PBMCs. The CDR3, as DNA: TGTGCCAGCTTACCCCAGGTTCTTGAGGGCTACACCTTC. It encodes CASLPQVLEGYTF.